The 30 T cell receptor beta chains listed next were all sequenced from one sample in a study of regulatory T cells in long-lasting Graves disease. Time point indicated: persistent/refractory GD, antithyroid drugs over 5 years with positive TRAb. RNA from PBMCs was the source of the TCR library. According to the study, TCR beta libraries were built with iRepertoire HTBI primers and CDR3-region Arm-PCR. TCRdb reprocessed the multiplex PCR reads with MiXCR, giving one entry per CDR3 protein. The table lists around 400,000 distinct CDR3 sequences, roughly a quarter of them singletons. Sequenced here: peripheral blood mononuclear cells (PBMCs), sampled when the disease was refractory, from a patient treated with antithyroid drugs. Source of these receptors: a female donor with Graves disease.

This rearrangement joins TRBV19 to TRBJ1-1; D remains unclear. V was shortened by 1 base and J by 0 bases, with 12 bases between the two germline ends. CDR1 is LNHDA and CDR2 is SQIVND in the germline V gene (reference sequence). This CDR3 contains 16 residues. CDR3 nucleotides: TGTGCCAGTAGTATAGCCAAGATGCGTATGAACACTGAAGCTTTCTTT. Protein: CASSIAKMRMNTEAFF.

This clonotype was observed many times. V is TRBV2 and J is TRBJ2-1; the D is unclear. The length of the CDR3 is 13 residues. The germline CDR1 and CDR2 sequences are SNHLY and FYNNEI. V lost 2 bases, J lost 8 bases, and 10 bases lay in between. The CDR3 DNA follows: TGTGCCAGCAGTGAAAGAAGAAGAGATGAGCAGTTCTTC. Protein product: CASSERRRDEQFF.

This chain links TRBV28 with TRBJ1-2; 8 bases are a match to TRBD1. There are 14 residues in the CDR3. V gave up 3 bases and J gave up 4 bases; unmatched junction bases: 4. Germline-derived CDR1 and CDR2 are MDHEN and SYDVKM. CDR3: CASSLGTGVYGYTF. CDR3 bases: TGTGCCAGCAGTTTGGGGACAGGAGTCTATGGCTACACCTTC.

The chain combines TRBV6-2 or TRBV6-3 with TRBJ2-4, with D tentatively TRBD1 or TRBD2 (6 bases each). The CDR3 is 15 amino acids. CDR1 and CDR2 from the germline V gene are MNHEY and SVGEGT. The germline V and J ends were trimmed by 5 bases and 9 bases, with 20 bases remaining between them. The CDR3 DNA is TGTGCCAGCAGTAGACCGTTGGGGGGCGAAGTCATTCAGTACTTC. This codes for CASSRPLGGEVIQYF.

J is TRBJ2-2 and V is TRBV5-1; 8 bases are a match to TRBD1. CDR3 length: 14 amino acids. V shed 6 bases, J shed 1 base, and the junction held 2 bases outside the gene matches. Germline V lookup: CDR1 SGHRS, CDR2 YFSETQ. The CDR3 DNA is TGCGCCAGCATGGACAGGGAGAACACCGGGGAGCTGTTTTTT. This codes for CASMDRENTGELFF.

This clonotype showed up many times. The V gene is TRBV29-1, the J gene TRBJ2-6, with D perhaps being TRBD1 or TRBD2 (5 bases each). Trimming shortened V by 4 bases and J by 0 bases, and 19 bases separated the two germline ends. The CDR3 contains 18 residues. The V gene's germline CDR1 is SQVTM and CDR2 ANQGSEA. For the CDR3, the DNA is TGCAGCGTTGGAGAGGGGCAGGGAATCGCCTCTGGGGCCAACGTCCTGACTTTC. Translated, it gives CSVGEGQGIASGANVLTF.

CDR3 DNA: TGTGCCAGCAGCCCAGAAAGACAGGAAACGTATGGCTACACCTTC. Its protein is CASSPERQETYGYTF. The chain employs TRBV5-4 and TRBJ1-2, with TRBD1 as a possible D gene (6 bases). Germline V gene sequence: CDR1 SGHNT, CDR2 YYREEE (reference sequence). Trimming took 4 bases from V and 5 from J, leaving 18 bases between them. The CDR3 covers 15 residues.

J is TRBJ1-1 and V is TRBV9; TRBD1 might be the D (5 bases). Germline CDR1 reads SGDLS; CDR2 reads YYNGEE. Between the trimmed V and J ends, which lost 3 bases and 0 bases, there was a span of 12 bases. The CDR3 sequence is 15 residues long. The CDR3 region has the DNA TGTGCCAGCAGCGCCTACGGGACTTTGAACACTGAAGCTTTCTTT. As protein: CASSAYGTLNTEAFF.

This clonotype appeared many times. The genes are TRBV2 and TRBJ1-2; D call uncertain. CDR3 length equals 13 residues. Germline values: CDR1 SNHLY, CDR2 FYNNEI. Trimming pared 3 bases from V and 6 bases from J, leaving 11 bases between. The CDR3 is CASSEKVTDGYTF. Here the CDR3 DNA reads TGTGCCAGCAGTGAGAAGGTCACTGATGGCTACACCTTC.

This clonotype came up many times. This chain joins TRBV7-2 and TRBJ2-7; possible D gene TRBD1, 6 bases. Germline CDR1 reads SGHTA; CDR2 reads FQGNSA. There are 17 residues in the CDR3. V shed 4 bases and J shed 2 bases, with 21 bases lying between them. The CDR3 reads CASSYTSSGAPTYEQYF. The CDR3, as DNA: TGTGCCAGCAGCTACACCAGCTCAGGGGCCCCCACCTACGAGCAGTACTTC.

A few counts support this clonotype. The genes are TRBV30 and TRBJ2-2, with a tentative D call TRBD2 (6 bases). The V gene lost 7 bases and the J gene lost 0 bases, with 12 bases spanning the gap. Germline assignment: CDR1 GTSNPN and CDR2 SVGIG (reference sequence). The CDR3 has 14 residues. The CDR3 coding sequence is TGTGCCTACCCCTGGGGGGCGAACACCGGGGAGCTGTTTTTT. Translated, it gives CAYPWGANTGELFF.

This clonotype was counted at least ten times. The V and J genes are TRBV6-5 and TRBJ2-2; 11 bases are shared with TRBD2. The V gene end was trimmed by 0 bases and the J gene end by 0 bases; junction bases not matched to a gene: 3. Germline V gives CDR1 MNHEY, CDR2 SVGAGI. CDR3 length: 18 amino acids. In nucleotides, the CDR3 is TGTGCCAGCAGTTACTCGACTAGCGGGAAGACGAACACCGGGGAGCTGTTTTTT. It specifies CASSYSTSGKTNTGELFF.

Notes on this clonotype: An end of the junction does not agree with germline; a read error may underlie this. The rearrangement joins TRBV15 to TRBJ1-5; D is unclear. This CDR3 contains 13 residues. CDR1 LNHNV and CDR2 YYDKDF come from the germline V gene (reference sequence). Here the CDR3 reads CATSRVPDQPPHF. In nucleotides, the CDR3 is TGTGCCACCAGCAGAGTGCCCGATCAGCCCCCGCATTTT.

This clonotype was seen ten or more times. The V gene is TRBV7-3, the J gene TRBJ2-6; D possibly uses TRBD1 or TRBD2 (5 bases each). Trimming took 1 base from V and 2 from J, leaving 12 bases between them. The germline V gene encodes CDR1 SGHTA and CDR2 FQGTGA. This CDR3 has 17 amino acids. CDR3 DNA: TGTGCCAGCAGCTTAAGGAGCCAGGGAGCTGGGGCCAACGTCCTGACTTTC. Protein: CASSLRSQGAGANVLTF.

The rearrangement uses TRBV7-8 and TRBJ1-5; no clear D. Germline values: CDR1 SGHVS, CDR2 FQNEAQ. CDR3 size: 13 residues. V lost 5 bases to trimming and J lost 7 bases, with 12 bases between them. The DNA for the CDR3 is TGTGCCAGCAGCCAAAAACGGAGCCAGCCCCAGCATTTT. This gives the protein CASSQKRSQPQHF.

Turning to this clonotype: This could be a read error, since a much larger clone is one nucleotide away. This CDR3 is missing its conserved last phenylalanine or tryptophan, likely due to a read error. The chain uses TRBV6-9 and TRBJ2-7; D gene unclear. Germline V gene sequence: CDR1 MNHGY, CDR2 SVAAGI. CDR3 length equals 13 residues. V was pared by 3 bases and J by 2 bases, with 8 bases between. Here the CDR3 DNA reads TGTGCCAGCAGTTACGGCGAAACCTACGAGCAGTACTCC. Its translation: CASSYGETYEQYS.

The CDR3 DNA reads as TGCGCCAGCAGCCAAGAGGTTACAGGGGATCAGCCCCAGCATTTT. It codes for CASSQEVTGDQPQHF. The rearrangement uses TRBV4-1 and TRBJ1-5, with TRBD1 matching over 7 bases. The ends lost 0 bases at V and 5 bases at J; junction bases unmatched: 4. Germline V gene data show CDR1 as MGHRA and CDR2 as YSYEKL. This CDR3 is 15 amino acids long.

The chain employs TRBV4-2 and TRBJ1-4, with D possibly matching TRBD1 (5 bases). The CDR3 covers 15 residues. The germline V gene encodes CDR1 LGHNA and CDR2 YNFKEQ. V shed 0 bases and J shed 6 bases, with 11 bases lying between them. DNA of the CDR3: TGTGCCAGCAGCCAAGATGGGGCCCTGGATGAAAAACTGTTTTTT. Translation: CASSQDGALDEKLFF.

The sample holds a few counts of this clonotype. The chain combines TRBV30 with TRBJ2-6, with 7 bases matching TRBD2. The V and J ends lost 1 base and 0 bases, in that order; junction bases with no gene match: 6. Germline CDR1 and CDR2: GTSNPN and SVGIG (reference sequence). This CDR3 is 17 amino acids long. This chain's CDR3 is CAWSEIAGLSGANVLTF. CDR3 bases: TGTGCCTGGAGTGAGATAGCGGGTCTCTCTGGGGCCAACGTCCTGACTTTC.

This clonotype has a count of ten or more. This chain connects TRBV2 to TRBJ1-1; TRBD1 matches 8 bases. The CDR3 has 15 amino acids. Germline CDR1 and CDR2: SNHLY and FYNNEI. The trim removed 8 bases at V and 6 bases at J, leaving 14 bases unmatched. As DNA, the CDR3 is TGTGCCAGCCCTCTCCATAGACAGGGGCCCGCTGAAGCTTTCTTT. Amino acid sequence: CASPLHRQGPAEAFF.

The sample holds a few counts of this clonotype. The chain recombines TRBV5-5 with TRBJ2-1; a weak D match, TRBD2 (5 bases). The germline V gene has CDR1 SGHKS and CDR2 YYEKEE (reference sequence). Trimming shortened V by 4 bases and J by 9 bases, and 11 bases separated the two germline ends. The CDR3 is 12 amino acids. CDR3 protein: CASSRPEAEQFF. The CDR3 DNA is TGTGCCAGCAGCCGCCCGGAGGCTGAGCAGTTCTTC.

The gene calls are TRBV15 and TRBJ1-3; TRBD1 agrees at 9 bases. V dropped 5 bases and J dropped 4; count of bases not matched to a gene: 12. The CDR3 extends over 17 amino acids. Germline CDR1 is LNHNV and CDR2 is YYDKDF (reference sequence). The CDR3 region is CATSLRTGGAPGNTIYF. The CDR3 DNA sequence: TGTGCCACCAGCCTCAGAACAGGGGGCGCACCCGGAAACACCATATATTTT.

The sample holds a few counts of this clonotype. V gene TRBV5-1 combines with J gene TRBJ1-1; no clear D. V was cut by 5 bases and J by 0 bases, with 11 bases left in between. This CDR3 contains 14 residues. Germline loops: CDR1 SGHRS, CDR2 YFSETQ. CDR3 protein: CASSREGMNTEAFF. The CDR3 DNA follows: TGCGCCAGCAGTCGTGAGGGAATGAACACTGAAGCTTTCTTT.

The chain couples TRBV28 to TRBJ2-2; unclear D gene. Germline lookup yields CDR1 MDHEN and CDR2 SYDVKM. Trimming took off 6 bases at V and 4 bases at J, with 15 bases between the two ends. The CDR3 extends over 15 amino acids. Here the CDR3 DNA reads TGTGCCAGCAGCCAAGACGACCCACCCACCGGGGAGCTGTTTTTT. It is translated as CASSQDDPPTGELFF.

There are a few counts of this clonotype. V and J are TRBV5-6 and TRBJ1-2, with 8 positions matching TRBD1. V lost 5 bases to trimming and J lost 5 bases; unmatched junction nucleotides: 8. Looked up from germline, CDR1 is SGHDT and CDR2 is YYEEEE. The CDR3 is made up of 14 amino acids. DNA of the CDR3: TGTGCCAGCAGTTCAGGACAGGGAGGGTATGGCTACACCTTC. It yields the protein CASSSGQGGYGYTF.

With regard to this clonotype: This may arise from a read error, as a much more abundant clone is one base away. Because the CDR3 is missing its conserved closing phenylalanine or tryptophan, this is likely a read error. This chain joins TRBV29-1 and TRBJ2-5, with D possibly TRBD1 on 6 matching bases. V was pared by 7 bases and J by 3 bases, with 12 bases between. This CDR3 has 12 amino acids. Germline loops: CDR1 SQVTM, CDR2 ANQGSEA. The CDR3: CSGGTPKETQYS. The DNA of the CDR3 is TGCAGCGGAGGGACACCAAAAGAGACCCAGTACTCC.

This clonotype was observed a few times. V is TRBV6-1 and J is TRBJ2-5, with 9 positions matching TRBD2. The ends lost 7 bases at V and 5 bases at J; junction bases unmatched: 11. CDR3 size: 15 residues. Germline CDR1 is MNHNS and CDR2 is SASEGT. For the CDR3, the DNA is TGTGCCAGCAAGTCATCTCCGCGGGAGGGGGAGACCCAGTACTTC. Translated, it gives CASKSSPREGETQYF.

There are a few counts of this clonotype. The V gene is TRBV7-6, the J gene TRBJ2-2; 7 positions match TRBD1. J was trimmed by 2 bases and V by 6 bases; bases with no gene match: 6. CDR1 and CDR2 (germline): SGHVS, FNYEAQ. The CDR3 has 15 amino acids. For the CDR3, the DNA is TGTGCCAGCAGTACGGGACAGCCTAACACCGGGGAGCTGTTTTTT. Translating it yields CASSTGQPNTGELFF. The variable domain in full, completed from reference TRBV7-6 and TRBJ2-2, reads GAGVSQSPRYKVTKRGQDVALRCDPISGHVSLYWYRQALGQGPEFLTYFNYEAQQDKSGLPNDRFSAERPEGSISTLTIQRTEQRDSAMYRCASSTGQPNTGELFFGEGSRLTVL.

At least ten counts were recorded for this clonotype. V and J are TRBV7-2 and TRBJ1-4; 7 nucleotides match TRBD1. Germline CDR1 reads SGHTA; CDR2 reads FQGNSA. This CDR3 is built from 15 residues. The V and J ends lost 5 bases and 2 bases, in that order; junction bases with no gene match: 5. The CDR3: CASSPNRGTNEKLFF. The CDR3 nucleotides are TGTGCCAGCAGCCCCAACAGGGGTACTAATGAAAAACTGTTTTTT. Combining the CDR3 with reference TRBV7-2 and TRBJ1-4 gives the whole variable domain GAGVSQSPSNKVTEKGKDVELRCDPISGHTALYWYRQSLGQGLEFLIYFQGNSAPDKSGLPSDRFSAERTGGSVSTLTIQRTQQEDSAVYLCASSPNRGTNEKLFFGSGTQLSVL.

This chain connects TRBV13 to TRBJ2-7, with 9 bases aligning to TRBD2. The germline gives CDR1 PRHDT, CDR2 FYEKMQ (reference sequence). V trimming: 5 bases; J trimming: 7 bases; junction bases outside the gene matches: 9. The CDR3 has 14 residues. CDR3 sequence (DNA): TGTGCCAGCAGCCCAGGGCTAGCGGGATGGGAGCAGTACTTC. Encoded protein: CASSPGLAGWEQYF.